The next 9 T cell receptor beta chains were all read from a single sample in a study of blood T cell repertoires in COVID-19. The data were produced by immunoSEQ multiplex PCR, yet TCRdb's version contains in-frame clones alone and is incomplete. Of around 170,000 clones listed, about 86% were seen once; the top ten hold about an eighth. The sample taken for sequencing was peripheral blood. The receptors here all came from a man aged 30 to 45 with active or convalescent COVID-19.

The chain employs TRBV6-5 and TRBJ2-2; possibly TRBD2 for D (6 bases). V was trimmed by 8 bases and J by 6 bases, leaving 10 bases between them. The CDR3 spans 12 residues. Germline CDR1 and CDR2: MNHEY and SVGAGI. This chain's CDR3 is CASVWEAGELFF. CDR3 in DNA: TGTGCCAGCGTCTGGGAGGCCGGGGAGCTGTTTTTT.

A single count supports this clone. The genes are TRBV5-5 and TRBJ1-1, with TRBD1 as a possible D gene (6 bases). CDR3 length: 14 amino acids. Trimming took 4 bases from V and 2 from J, leaving 12 bases between them. Germline V gene lookup returns CDR1 SGHKS and CDR2 YYEKEE (reference sequence). This chain's CDR3 is CASSVGQINTEAFF. In DNA form, the CDR3 reads TGTGCCAGCAGCGTGGGACAAATAAACACTGAAGCTTTCTTT.

In its sample, this clone was seen once. The genes are TRBV6-2 or TRBV6-3 and TRBJ2-3; 10 bases agree with TRBD2. The CDR3 is 16 amino acids. Losses at the gene ends were 2 bases for V and 2 bases for J; bases not matched to a gene: 4. CDR1 MNHEY and CDR2 SVGEGT come from the germline V gene. The DNA of the CDR3 is TGTGCCAGCAGTTACCCCGGACTAGCGGTCACAGATACGCAGTATTTT. As protein: CASSYPGLAVTDTQYF.

V is TRBV2 and J is TRBJ1-2; TRBD1 matches 7 bases. V trimming: 11 bases; J trimming: 9 bases; junction bases outside the gene matches: 9. CDR1 SNHLY and CDR2 FYNNEI come from the germline V gene. This CDR3 has 11 residues. CDR3 nucleotide sequence: TGTGCCGGCGACAGGGCGCGAAGCTACACCTTC. It translates to CAGDRARSYTF.

For the CDR3, the DNA is TGTGCCAGCAGCCCCGACTCGAACACCGGGGAGCTGTTTTTT. Amino acids: CASSPDSNTGELFF. V is TRBV11-3 and J is TRBJ2-2; D unresolved. Germline CDR1 SGHNT, CDR2 YENEEA. Trimming pared 5 bases from V and 0 bases from J, leaving 7 bases between. The CDR3 spans 14 residues.

This clone has only one observation. This chain connects TRBV7-6 to TRBJ1-5; unclear D gene. The CDR3 is 12 amino acids. Germline V gives CDR1 SGHVS, CDR2 FNYEAQ. Trimming took 1 base from V and 6 from J, leaving 4 bases between them. The CDR3 loop is CASSLGSQPQHF. The CDR3 coding sequence is TGTGCCAGCAGCTTAGGCAGTCAGCCCCAGCATTTT.

The V gene is TRBV11-2, the J gene TRBJ1-3, with D maybe TRBD1 (5 bases). Germline V gene data show CDR1 as SGHAT and CDR2 as FQNNGV. This CDR3 contains 15 residues. Trimming took off 6 bases at V and 2 bases at J, with 14 bases between the two ends. The CDR3 protein is CASSHVRVTGNTIYF. CDR3 coding DNA: TGTGCCAGCAGTCATGTCAGGGTTACTGGAAACACCATATATTTT.

In its sample, this clone was seen a few times. The chain uses TRBV11-2 and TRBJ1-1, with 10 positions matching TRBD1. CDR1 SGHAT and CDR2 FQNNGV come from the germline V gene. The CDR3 totals 14 residues. V gave up 5 bases and J gave up 6 bases; unmatched junction bases: 6. The CDR3 loop reads CASSPRTGGPEAFF. The CDR3 coding sequence is TGTGCCAGCAGCCCGCGGACAGGGGGGCCTGAAGCTTTCTTT.

The chain employs TRBV4-1 and TRBJ1-1; 7 bases are a match to TRBD1. CDR1 is MGHRA, CDR2 YSYEKL, per germline. V shed 6 bases and J 2 bases; nucleotides not matched to a gene: 6. This CDR3 is built from 14 residues. The CDR3 region has the DNA TGCGCCAGCAGATTCGGGACAGCCAACACTGAAGCTTTCTTT. Amino acid sequence: CASRFGTANTEAFF.